One and the same sample provided the 19 T cell receptor beta chains below, sequenced in a study of technical replicates of blood from a handful of donors (dated by TCRdb to 2016 to 2017). To prepare the library, the immunoSEQ multiplex PCR assay was applied. TCRdb provides this immuneACCESS table in a form limited to in-frame rearrangements. Some clones are lacking; in checked studies, under half of them reflect an unresolved V gene, and why the rest are absent is not known. This sample lists over 60,000 clones; 90% to 95% were detected once. Approximately 0.27% of the sample is taken by the ten largest. The specimen sequenced was T cells isolated from PBMCs. The receptors come from a human donor in good health.

V and J are TRBV4-1 and TRBJ2-7; TRBD2 matches at 10 bases. V was clipped by 8 bases and J by 0 bases; unmatched bases: 1. The CDR3 is made up of 13 amino acids. Per germline, CDR1 MGHRA and CDR2 YSYEKL. This chain's CDR3 is CASASGGSYEQYF. CDR3 DNA sequence: TGCGCCAGCGCTAGCGGGGGCTCCTACGAGCAGTACTTC.

CDR3 protein: CASSPWTAIYEQYF. The CDR3, as DNA: TGTGCCAGCAGTCCCTGGACAGCAATCTACGAGCAGTACTTC. The V and J genes are TRBV2 and TRBJ2-7, with a weak D call TRBD1 (6 bases). V was trimmed by 5 bases and J by 3 bases, leaving 14 bases between them. The CDR3 contains 14 residues. Germline loops: CDR1 SNHLY, CDR2 FYNNEI.

The chain is built from TRBV13 and TRBJ1-1, with D perhaps TRBD1 (6 bases). The CDR3 is made up of 14 amino acids. Between the trimmed V and J ends, which lost 4 bases and 6 bases, there was a span of 15 bases. Germline-derived CDR1 and CDR2 are PRHDT and FYEKMQ (reference sequence). This CDR3 reads CASSSQQGGPEAFF. CDR3 DNA: TGTGCCAGCAGCTCGCAACAGGGAGGGCCTGAAGCTTTCTTT.

This chain connects TRBV6-5 to TRBJ2-1; TRBD2 matches at 14 bases. Per the germline V gene, CDR1 is MNHEY and CDR2 is SVGAGI. The CDR3 length is 15 residues. V shed 6 bases and J 7 bases; nucleotides not matched to a gene: 5. The chain's CDR3 is CASSRGLAGENEQFF. The CDR3 DNA sequence: TGTGCCAGCAGCCGGGGACTAGCGGGGGAGAATGAGCAGTTCTTC.

The genes are TRBV7-6 and TRBJ2-3, with TRBD2 matching 9 bases. This CDR3 contains 15 residues. J gave up 5 bases and V 1 base, and 4 bases lay outside the gene matches. CDR1 and CDR2 (germline): SGHVS, FNYEAQ. CDR3 region: CASSLVGLAKDTQYF. CDR3 DNA sequence: TGTGCCAGCAGCTTAGTCGGACTAGCGAAAGATACGCAGTATTTT.

The rearrangement links TRBV7-2 to TRBJ2-7; the match to TRBD1 covers 8 bases. CDR1 SGHTA and CDR2 FQGNSA come from the germline V gene. The CDR3 runs 14 residues. The ends lost 5 bases at V and 3 bases at J; junction bases unmatched: 6. The CDR3, as DNA: TGTGCCAGCAGCCCCCGACAGGGGAACTACGAGCAGTACTTC. Amino acids: CASSPRQGNYEQYF.

The chain recombines TRBV2 with TRBJ1-2; 7 bases are a match to TRBD1. The V gene end was trimmed by 5 bases and the J gene end by 4 bases; junction bases not matched to a gene: 4. Per germline, CDR1 SNHLY and CDR2 FYNNEI. The CDR3 is 13 residues long. CDR3: CASSKQGSYGYTF. CDR3 sequence (DNA): TGTGCCAGCAGTAAACAGGGGAGCTATGGCTACACCTTC. Full variable domain (rest looked up from reference TRBV2 and TRBJ1-2): EPEVTQTPSHQVTQMGQEVILRCVPISNHLYFYWYRQILGQKVEFLVSFYNNEISEKSEIFDDQFSVERPDGSNFTLKIRSTKLEDSAMYFCASSKQGSYGYTFGSGTRLTVV.

This chain links TRBV7-8 with TRBJ1-2; tentative D call: TRBD1 (5 bases). The CDR3 is 14 amino acids. Trimming stripped 3 bases from V and 2 bases from J, with 10 bases between. The germline gives CDR1 SGHVS, CDR2 FQNEAQ. The CDR3: CASSFRGTNYGYTF. The DNA of the CDR3 is TGTGCCAGCAGCTTTCGGGGGACCAACTATGGCTACACCTTC.

This clone showed up just once. The chain joins TRBV5-4 to TRBJ2-7; D unresolved. The V end lost 4 bases, the J end lost 2 bases, and 10 bases lay between the germline ends. The CDR3 is made up of 13 amino acids. CDR1 is SGHNT and CDR2 is YYREEE in the germline V gene (reference sequence). Here the CDR3 reads CASSDDSTYEQYF. DNA for the CDR3: TGTGCCAGCAGCGATGACTCCACCTACGAGCAGTACTTC.

This clone was found a few times. The gene calls are TRBV5-1 and TRBJ1-6, with 7 bases fitting TRBD1. This CDR3 contains 14 residues. The V segment lost 3 bases and the J segment 10 bases; nucleotides outside the gene matches: 7. Germline CDR1 reads SGHRS; CDR2 reads YFSETQ. The chain's CDR3 is CASSYEGAQSPLHF. The CDR3 DNA follows: TGCGCCAGCAGCTATGAGGGGGCGCAATCACCCCTCCACTTT.

The J gene is TRBJ1-1, the V gene TRBV4-2, with 7 bases aligning to TRBD1. The V gene end was trimmed by 6 bases and the J gene end by 7 bases; junction bases not matched to a gene: 5. The CDR3 has 12 amino acids. The germline V gene has CDR1 LGHNA and CDR2 YNFKEQ. The CDR3 spells CASRFDRDEAFF. CDR3 sequence (DNA): TGTGCCAGCAGATTCGACAGGGATGAAGCTTTCTTT.

This clone is a singleton in its sample. The V gene is TRBV11-3, the J gene TRBJ2-2; D gene unclear. Trimming took off 0 bases at V and 1 base at J, with 3 bases between the two ends. There are 14 residues in the CDR3. Germline V gene data show CDR1 as SGHNT and CDR2 as YENEEA. This CDR3 reads CASSLDGNTGELFF. CDR3 in DNA: TGTGCCAGCAGCTTAGACGGGAACACCGGGGAGCTGTTTTTT.

This chain connects TRBV6-1 to TRBJ1-1, with D possibly matching TRBD1 (5 bases). Germline V gene sequence: CDR1 MNHNS, CDR2 SASEGT. The CDR3 is made up of 14 amino acids. V was clipped by 5 bases and J by 4 bases, with 14 bases between them. The CDR3 here is CASSSRGGTTEAFF. The DNA for the CDR3 is TGTGCCAGCAGTTCAAGGGGAGGTACCACTGAAGCTTTCTTT.

In this sample, this clone turned up a few times. CDR3 DNA: TGTGCCTGCGGGACAGCTCACAATGAGCAGTTCTTC. Protein sequence: CACGTAHNEQFF. The chain recombines TRBV19 with TRBJ2-1, with a tentative D call TRBD1 (7 bases). Germline V CDR1 and CDR2: LNHDA, SQIVND (reference sequence). This CDR3 is 12 amino acids long. V lost 11 bases and J lost 5, with 13 bases in between.

This chain links TRBV10-3 with TRBJ1-2; TRBD1 agrees at 9 bases. Germline lookup yields CDR1 ENHRY and CDR2 SYGVKD. The CDR3 covers 17 residues. V dropped 5 bases and J dropped 3; count of bases not matched to a gene: 13. The DNA for the CDR3 is TGTGCCATCAGTTTCCTCGTAGAGGGACAGGGTGACTATGGCTACACCTTC. Translating it yields CAISFLVEGQGDYGYTF.

This chain connects TRBV9 to TRBJ2-7; 8 nucleotides match TRBD1. J gave up 3 bases and V 4 bases, and 9 bases lay outside the gene matches. The CDR3 totals 15 residues. From germline, CDR1 is SGDLS and CDR2 YYNGEE. The DNA for the CDR3 is TGTGCCAGCAGCCCATCCGGGACAGGAAGCTACGAGCAGTACTTC. It is translated as CASSPSGTGSYEQYF.

The chain uses TRBV5-1 and TRBJ1-2; TRBD1 aligns across 7 bases. The germline V gene encodes CDR1 SGHRS and CDR2 YFSETQ. The V and J ends lost 0 bases and 6 bases, in that order; junction bases with no gene match: 5. The CDR3 is 14 amino acids. CDR3 sequence (DNA): TGCGCCAGCAGCTTGGTGGCAGGGGGAGATGGCTACACCTTC. As protein: CASSLVAGGDGYTF.

This clone was counted a single time. DNA for the CDR3: TGCGCCAGCAGCAGGGGGGGCCAGGATACGCAGTATTTT. Its protein product is CASSRGGQDTQYF. This chain connects TRBV4-1 to TRBJ2-3; D may be TRBD2 (7 bases). Germline assignment: CDR1 MGHRA and CDR2 YSYEKL. The length of the CDR3 is 13 residues. V gave up 5 bases and J gave up 6 bases, with 12 bases separating them.

V usage is TRBV7-9 and J usage is TRBJ1-1, with no clear D. Germline values: CDR1 SEHNR, CDR2 FQNEAQ (reference sequence). This CDR3 has 15 residues. V was cut by 5 bases and J by 0 bases, with 13 bases left in between. CDR3 DNA sequence: TGTGCCAGCAGCCCCAAGGAGCGTCTGAACACTGAAGCTTTCTTT. Translated, it gives CASSPKERLNTEAFF.